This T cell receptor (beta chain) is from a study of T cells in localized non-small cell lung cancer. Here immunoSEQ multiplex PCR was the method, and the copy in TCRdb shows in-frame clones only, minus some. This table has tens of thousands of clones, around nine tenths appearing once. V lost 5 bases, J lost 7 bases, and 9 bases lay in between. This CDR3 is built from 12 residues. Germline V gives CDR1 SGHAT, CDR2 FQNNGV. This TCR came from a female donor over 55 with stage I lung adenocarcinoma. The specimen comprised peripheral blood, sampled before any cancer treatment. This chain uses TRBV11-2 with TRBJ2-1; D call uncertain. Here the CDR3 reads CASSRVGNEQFF. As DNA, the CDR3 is TGTGCCAGCAGCAGGGTCGGTAATGAGCAGTTCTTC. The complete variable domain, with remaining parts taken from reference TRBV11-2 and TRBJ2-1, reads EAGVAQSPRYKIIEKRQSVAFWCNPISGHATLYWYQQILGQGPKLLIQFQNNGVVDDSQLPKDRFSAERLKGVDSTLKIQPAKLEDSAVYLCASSRVGNEQFFGPGTRLTVL.